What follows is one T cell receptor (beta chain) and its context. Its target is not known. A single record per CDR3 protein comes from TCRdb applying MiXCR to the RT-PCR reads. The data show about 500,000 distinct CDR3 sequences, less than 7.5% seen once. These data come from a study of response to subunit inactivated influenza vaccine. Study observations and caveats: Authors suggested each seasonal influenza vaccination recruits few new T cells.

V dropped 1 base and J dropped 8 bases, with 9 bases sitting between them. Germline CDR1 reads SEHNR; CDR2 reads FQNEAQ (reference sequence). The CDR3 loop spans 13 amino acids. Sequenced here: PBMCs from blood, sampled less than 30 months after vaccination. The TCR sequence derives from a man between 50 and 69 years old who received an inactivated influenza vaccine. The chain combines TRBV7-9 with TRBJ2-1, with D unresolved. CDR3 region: CASSLGFVDEQFF. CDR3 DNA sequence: TGTGCCAGCAGCTTAGGTTTCGTGGATGAGCAGTTCTTC.